The T cell receptor beta chain under discussion was sequenced for a study of long-term antiretroviral therapy in people with HIV. Sequencing relied on immunoSEQ assay v3.0, run at survey level. Sequenced by immunoSEQ multiplex PCR; TCRdb stores in-frame clones only, minus some. The sample lists tens of thousands of clones, approximately 84% occurring once. This receptor was taken from a woman aged 25 to 39 with HIV. The input for sequencing was unsorted PBMCs, taken about 2.7 years before starting antiretroviral therapy.

The CDR3 DNA sequence: TGTGCCAGCCTCCGGGGGCCAGCGGGGGGCCAAAATGAGCAGTTCTTC. Its protein is CASLRGPAGGQNEQFF. This chain connects TRBV2 to TRBJ2-1, with 9 bases that match TRBD2. Germline V gene sequence: CDR1 SNHLY, CDR2 FYNNEI. The CDR3 length is 16 residues. Losses at the gene ends were 8 bases for V and 7 bases for J; bases not matched to a gene: 15.